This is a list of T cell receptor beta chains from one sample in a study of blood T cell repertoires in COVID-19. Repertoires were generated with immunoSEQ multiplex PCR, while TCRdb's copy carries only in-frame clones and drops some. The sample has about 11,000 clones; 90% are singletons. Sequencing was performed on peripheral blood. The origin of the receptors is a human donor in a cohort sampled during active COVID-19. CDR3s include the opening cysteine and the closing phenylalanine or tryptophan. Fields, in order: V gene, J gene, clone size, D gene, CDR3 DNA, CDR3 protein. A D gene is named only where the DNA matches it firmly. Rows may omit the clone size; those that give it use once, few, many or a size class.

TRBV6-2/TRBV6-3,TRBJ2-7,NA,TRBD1,TGTGCCAGCAGTTACGGACAGGGGACCTACGAGCAGTACTTC,CASSYGQGTYEQYF
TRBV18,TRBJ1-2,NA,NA,TGTGCCAGCTCTCCCGGGGGGCCGTATGGCTACACCTTC,CASSPGGPYGYTF
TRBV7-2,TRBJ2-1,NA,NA,TGTGCCAGCACCCCAACCGGGTCGGTAAATTACAATGAGCAGTTCTTC,CASTPTGSVNYNEQFF
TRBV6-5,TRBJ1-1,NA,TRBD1,TGTGCCAGCAACCCGGGACAGGTGAACACTGAAGCTTTCTTT,CASNPGQVNTEAFF
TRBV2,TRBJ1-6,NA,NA,TGTGCCAGCAGTGGGACAAGCCCTAATTCACCCCTCCACTTT,CASSGTSPNSPLHF
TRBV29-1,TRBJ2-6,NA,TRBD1,TGCAGCGTCAACCAGGGGGTGGGGGCCAACGTCCTGACTTTC,CSVNQGVGANVLTF
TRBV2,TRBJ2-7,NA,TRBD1,TGTGCCAGCAGTGAAGGACAGGGTATTGGCGAGCAGTACTTC,CASSEGQGIGEQYF
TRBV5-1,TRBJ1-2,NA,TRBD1,TGCGCCAGCAGCTTGAGGGACAGGGGCCTAGCTAACTATGGCTACACCTTC,CASSLRDRGLANYGYTF
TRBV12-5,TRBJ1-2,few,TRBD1,TGTGCTAGTGGTTTGGTAGGGACAGGGGTCAAAGGCTACACCTTC,CASGLVGTGVKGYTF
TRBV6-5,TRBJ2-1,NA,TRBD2,TGTGCCAGCAGTTACGAGACTAGCGGGGTTCTGGAGCAGTTCTTC,CASSYETSGVLEQFF
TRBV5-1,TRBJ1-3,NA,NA,TGCGCCAGCAGCTTGGCCGGAGGGCGCTTTGGAAACACCATATATTTT,CASSLAGGRFGNTIYF
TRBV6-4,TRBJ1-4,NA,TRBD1,TGTGCCAGCAGTGAAGGGTCGGGACAGGGACGTGAAAAACTGTTTTTT,CASSEGSGQGREKLFF
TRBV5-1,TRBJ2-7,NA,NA,TGCGCCAGCAGCCCGGGGACACTTTCCTACGAGCAGTACTTC,CASSPGTLSYEQYF
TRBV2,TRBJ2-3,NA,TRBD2,TGTGCCAGCAACTATCGGACTAGGGGAACAGATACGCAGTATTTT,CASNYRTRGTDTQYF
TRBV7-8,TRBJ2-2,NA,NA,TGTGCCAGCAGCTTAGCCAGCCTAGTCACCGGGGAGCTGTTTTTT,CASSLASLVTGELFF
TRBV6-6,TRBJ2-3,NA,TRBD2,TGTGCCAGCAGTCGGACTAGTCTCCCCGTCGAAGATACGCAGTATTTT,CASSRTSLPVEDTQYF
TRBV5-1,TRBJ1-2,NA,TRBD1,TGCGCCAGCAGCTTGGGACAGGGGGACTATGGCTACACCTTC,CASSLGQGDYGYTF
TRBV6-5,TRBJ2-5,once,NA,TGTGCCAGCATGGTTGGCAGGAAAGGAGAGACCCAGTACTTC,CASMVGRKGETQYF
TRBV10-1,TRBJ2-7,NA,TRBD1,TGCGCCAGCAGTCCGGGACAGTTCGCCGAGCAGTACTTC,CASSPGQFAEQYF
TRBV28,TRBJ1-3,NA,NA,TGTGCCAGCAGTTTCCGAGGGGGCTCTGGAAACACCATATATTTT,CASSFRGGSGNTIYF
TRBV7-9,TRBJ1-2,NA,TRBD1,TGTGCCAGCAGCCCACAGGGGGCGAGTAACTATGGCTACACCTTC,CASSPQGASNYGYTF
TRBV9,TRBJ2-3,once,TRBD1,TGTGCCAGCAGCGTAGCGGTCGGGGCAGGGGGCGCCGATACGCAGTATTTT,CASSVAVGAGGADTQYF
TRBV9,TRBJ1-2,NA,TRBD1,TGTGCCAGCAGCCCGCGGACAGGGGATAGCTATGGCTACACCTTC,CASSPRTGDSYGYTF
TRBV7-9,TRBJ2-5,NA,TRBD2,TGTGCCAGCAGCTTAGGCCTAGCGGGGGGCCAAGAGACCCAGTACTTC,CASSLGLAGGQETQYF
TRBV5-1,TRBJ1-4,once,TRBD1,TGCGCCAGCAGCAGAGACAGGGGCGCAACTAATGAAAAACTGTTTTTT,CASSRDRGATNEKLFF
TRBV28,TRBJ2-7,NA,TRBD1,TGTGCCAGCAACCCGCCGGGACAGGGCTCCTACGAGCAGTACTTC,CASNPPGQGSYEQYF
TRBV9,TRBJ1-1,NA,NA,TGTGCCAGCAGCGTAGTCCAAGGGGGAGCTGAAGCTTTCTTT,CASSVVQGGAEAFF
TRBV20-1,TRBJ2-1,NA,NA,TGCAGTGCACGTAGGGGGGGTGAGCAGTTCTTC,CSARRGGEQFF
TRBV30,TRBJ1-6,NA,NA,TGTGCCTGGGGACAGTCCAACTCCTATAATTCACCCCTCCACTTT,CAWGQSNSYNSPLHF
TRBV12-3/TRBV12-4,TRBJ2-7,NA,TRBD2,TGTGCCAGCAGTTGGGGGGAGGGCGAGCAGTACTTC,CASSWGEGEQYF
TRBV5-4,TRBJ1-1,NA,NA,TGTGCCAGCAGCTTGGGACAGTCGAACACTGAAGCTTTCTTT,CASSLGQSNTEAFF
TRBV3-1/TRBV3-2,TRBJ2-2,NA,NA,TGTGCCAGCTCACCTCGAACAGGGTTGAGCACCGGGGAGCTGTTTTTT,CASSPRTGLSTGELFF
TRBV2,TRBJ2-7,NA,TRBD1,TGTGCCAGCAATGGACAGGGAAGTGACGAGCAGTACTTC,CASNGQGSDEQYF
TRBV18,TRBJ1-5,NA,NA,TGTGCCAGCTCACCCATATCGGGGGGGGATCAGCCCCAGCATTTT,CASSPISGGDQPQHF
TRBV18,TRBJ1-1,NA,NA,TGTGCCAGCTCATCTTCAGGAGGGCGGAAGAACACTGAAGCTTTCTTT,CASSSSGGRKNTEAFF
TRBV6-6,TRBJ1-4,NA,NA,TGTGCCAGCAGTTGGGGGCCGGCGAGGACTAATGAAAAACTGTTTTTT,CASSWGPARTNEKLFF
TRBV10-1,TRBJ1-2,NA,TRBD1,TGCGCCACCCAAAGAGGACAGGGGGCGCAGGACTATGGCTACACCTTC,CATQRGQGAQDYGYTF
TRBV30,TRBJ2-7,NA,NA,TGTGCCTGGAGTGTTCCCCCTGACGAGCAGTACTTC,CAWSVPPDEQYF
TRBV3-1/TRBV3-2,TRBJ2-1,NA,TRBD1,TGTGCCAGCAGCCTAGGGGGACAGGGGTTGATCAATGAGCAGTTCTTC,CASSLGGQGLINEQFF
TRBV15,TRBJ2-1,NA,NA,TGTGCCACCAGCAGAGGGGCCAGTACTTCCTACAATGAGCAGTTCTTC,CATSRGASTSYNEQFF
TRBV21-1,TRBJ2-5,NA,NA,TGTGCCAGCAGCAAAGTTCAGCGGGGGGGCCTGGAGACCCAGTACTTC,CASSKVQRGGLETQYF
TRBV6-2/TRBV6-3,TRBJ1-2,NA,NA,TGTGCCAGCAGTTACGGACTGGGTGGCTACACCTTC,CASSYGLGGYTF